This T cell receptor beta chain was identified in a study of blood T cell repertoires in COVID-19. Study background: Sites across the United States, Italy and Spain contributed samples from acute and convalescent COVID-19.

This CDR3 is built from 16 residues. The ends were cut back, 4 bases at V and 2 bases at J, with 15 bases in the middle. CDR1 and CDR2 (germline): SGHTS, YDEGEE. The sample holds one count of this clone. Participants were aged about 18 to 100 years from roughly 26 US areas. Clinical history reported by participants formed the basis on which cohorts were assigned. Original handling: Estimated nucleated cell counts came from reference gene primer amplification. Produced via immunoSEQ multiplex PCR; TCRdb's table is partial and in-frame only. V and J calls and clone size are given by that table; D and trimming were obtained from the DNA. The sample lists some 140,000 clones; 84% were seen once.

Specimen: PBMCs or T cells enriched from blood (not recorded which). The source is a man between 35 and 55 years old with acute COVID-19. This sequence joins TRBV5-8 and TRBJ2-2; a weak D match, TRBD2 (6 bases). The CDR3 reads CASSGFTGLNTGELFF. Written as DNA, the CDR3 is TGTGCCAGCAGCGGCTTTACGGGACTCAACACCGGGGAGCTGTTTTTT. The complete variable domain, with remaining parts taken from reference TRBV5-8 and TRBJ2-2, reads EAGVTQSPTHLIKTRGQQATLRCSPISGHTSVYWYQQALGLGLQFLLWYDEGEERNRGNFPPRFSGRQFPNYSSELNVNALELEDSALYLCASSGFTGLNTGELFFGEGSRLTVL.